The 17 T cell receptor beta chains presented below share a single source sample, sequenced in a study of T cell responses to AZD1222 COVID-19 vaccine. Generated by immunoSEQ multiplex PCR, the TCRdb table keeps only in-frame clones and is missing some. The sample includes 140,000 to 150,000 clones, 80% to 90% of them seen just once. Source: peripheral blood, taken on day 0 of AZD1222 vaccination. All receptors come from an adult in good health.

This clone has only one observation. The V gene is TRBV18, the J gene TRBJ2-3, with TRBD1 identical over 9 bases. The CDR3 covers 16 residues. CDR1 is KGHSH and CDR2 is LQKENI in the germline V gene. V lost 1 base, J lost 3 bases, and 5 bases stayed unmatched. CDR3 DNA sequence: TGTGCCAGCTCACCACAACAGGGGGCAGAGACAGATACGCAGTATTTT. Encoded protein: CASSPQQGAETDTQYF.

V is TRBV28 and J is TRBJ1-4; D ambiguous. The V and J ends lost 2 bases and 2 bases respectively, with 9 bases between them. The CDR3 runs to 15 residues. Germline loops: CDR1 MDHEN, CDR2 SYDVKM. The CDR3 DNA follows: TGTGCCAGCAGTTTACCGGGTTCCACTAATGAAAAACTGTTTTTT. This gives the protein CASSLPGSTNEKLFF. The full variable domain, completed using reference TRBV28 and TRBJ1-4, is DVKVTQSSRYLVKRTGEKVFLECVQDMDHENMFWYRQDPGLGLRLIYFSYDVKMKEKGDIPEGYSVSREKKERFSLILESASTNQTSMYLCASSLPGSTNEKLFFGSGTQLSVL.

The CDR3 DNA sequence: TGTGCCAGCAGAACCGGGACAGGGGCCTACGAGCAGTACTTC. It specifies CASRTGTGAYEQYF. V usage is TRBV2 and J usage is TRBJ2-7; TRBD1 agrees at 10 bases. Germline V CDR1 and CDR2: SNHLY, FYNNEI. Trimming cost V 6 bases and J 2 bases; bases outside gene matches: 4. The CDR3 loop spans 14 amino acids.

CDR3 bases: TGTGCCAGCAGTGAAAGACTAGCGGGAGCGAGGGAAGAGACCCAGTACTTC. Its protein product is CASSERLAGAREETQYF. The chain has TRBV6-1 and TRBJ2-5; 12 positions agree with TRBD2. The CDR3 covers 17 residues. The V gene end was trimmed by 2 bases and the J gene end by 3 bases; junction bases not matched to a gene: 7. CDR1 and CDR2 from the germline V gene are MNHNS and SASEGT.

This clone was counted a single time. The rearrangement joins TRBV5-4 to TRBJ1-1; 7 positions match TRBD1. CDR3 length: 16 amino acids. Germline V gene data show CDR1 as SGHNT and CDR2 as YYREEE (reference sequence). V shed 6 bases and J 6 bases; nucleotides not matched to a gene: 17. CDR3 protein: CASTPGGGAYVAEAFF. CDR3 coding DNA: TGTGCCAGCACCCCAGGGGGGGGCGCTTACGTGGCTGAAGCTTTCTTT.

This rearrangement joins TRBV28 to TRBJ1-5, with TRBD1 as a possible D gene (6 bases). Looked up from germline, CDR1 is MDHEN and CDR2 is SYDVKM. Between the trimmed V and J ends, which lost 3 bases and 4 bases, there was a span of 13 bases. The CDR3 spans 15 residues. CDR3 sequence (DNA): TGTGCCAGCAGTTTCTCGGACAGAGGGAATCAGCCCCAGCATTTT. This encodes CASSFSDRGNQPQHF. The entire variable domain, with the rest obtained from reference TRBV28 and TRBJ1-5, is as follows: DVKVTQSSRYLVKRTGEKVFLECVQDMDHENMFWYRQDPGLGLRLIYFSYDVKMKEKGDIPEGYSVSREKKERFSLILESASTNQTSMYLCASSFSDRGNQPQHFGDGTRLSIL.

Here the CDR3 DNA reads TGTGCCAGCAGTACCCAACTAGCGGGTAACGAGCAGTACTTC. Protein product: CASSTQLAGNEQYF. J is TRBJ2-7 and V is TRBV6-5, with 9 bases matching TRBD2. CDR1 MNHEY and CDR2 SVGAGI come from the germline V gene. This CDR3 has 14 residues. With 5 bases clipped from V and 5 bases from J, the junction kept 7 bases outside the gene matches.

The V and J genes are TRBV28 and TRBJ2-5; no reliable D call. V lost 6 bases, J lost 1 base, and 15 bases lay in between. Germline assignment: CDR1 MDHEN and CDR2 SYDVKM. The CDR3 runs to 15 residues. CDR3 in amino acids: CASSPHYPAQETQYF. For the CDR3, the DNA is TGTGCCAGCAGCCCCCATTACCCGGCCCAAGAGACCCAGTACTTC.

This chain uses TRBV6-5 with TRBJ1-2, with TRBD1 identical over 10 bases. Germline lookup yields CDR1 MNHEY and CDR2 SVGAGI. After removal of 6 bases from V and 6 bases from J, the junction contained 7 bases not matched to a gene. CDR3 length equals 14 residues. The DNA of the CDR3 is TGTGCCAGCAGCCATGGGGACAGGGGCCATGGCTACACCTTC. Protein sequence: CASSHGDRGHGYTF.

Worth noting for this clone: The same CDR3 also results from other DNA sequences found in this sample. The chain combines TRBV30 with TRBJ1-2; no firm D call. Germline V gives CDR1 GTSNPN, CDR2 SVGIG (reference sequence). The CDR3 sequence is 13 residues long. Trimming shortened V by 0 bases and J by 0 bases, and 5 bases separated the two germline ends. The CDR3 spells CAWSVEANYGYTF. The CDR3 DNA sequence: TGTGCCTGGAGTGTAGAAGCTAACTATGGCTACACCTTC.

V is TRBV9 and J is TRBJ1-2, with TRBD1 matching over 7 bases. This CDR3 contains 16 residues. The V gene's germline CDR1 is SGDLS and CDR2 YYNGEE. The V segment lost 2 bases and the J segment 5 bases; nucleotides outside the gene matches: 12. CDR3 in amino acids: CASSVGPDRFGYGYTF. The CDR3 DNA reads as TGTGCCAGCAGCGTTGGACCGGACAGGTTCGGGTATGGCTACACCTTC.

The chain has TRBV28 and TRBJ1-2; D uncertain. This CDR3 has 14 amino acids. Germline CDR1 MDHEN, CDR2 SYDVKM. V lost 3 bases, J lost 2 bases, and 10 bases lay in between. The CDR3 DNA reads as TGTGCCAGCAGTTTCTTTTGGTTGAACTATGGCTACACCTTC. Protein sequence: CASSFFWLNYGYTF.

V gene TRBV7-2 combines with J gene TRBJ2-1; 9 bases fit TRBD1. The V segment lost 5 bases and the J segment 6 bases; nucleotides outside the gene matches: 8. Germline lookup yields CDR1 SGHTA and CDR2 FQGNSA. CDR3 size: 15 residues. CDR3 sequence reads: CASSIDRGGFNEQFF. Here the CDR3 DNA reads TGTGCCAGCAGCATCGACAGGGGGGGTTTCAATGAGCAGTTCTTC.

The chain combines TRBV6-5 with TRBJ1-2, with D possibly being TRBD1 (6 bases). The V end was cut by 6 bases, the J end by 6 bases, with 14 bases between. The CDR3 is made up of 13 amino acids. Germline V gene sequence: CDR1 MNHEY, CDR2 SVGAGI. The CDR3 loop reads CASRITGFDGYTF. DNA for the CDR3: TGTGCCAGCAGGATTACAGGGTTTGATGGCTACACCTTC.

The rearrangement joins TRBV18 to TRBJ1-1; D unclear. The germline gives CDR1 KGHSH, CDR2 LQKENI. The V gene lost 3 bases and the J gene lost 10 bases, with 15 bases spanning the gap. The CDR3 is made up of 13 amino acids. As DNA, the CDR3 is TGTGCCAGCTCACCGTCAGCGTTTTTCGGAGCTTTCTTT. It yields the protein CASSPSAFFGAFF.

This rearrangement joins TRBV20-1 to TRBJ2-3, with D uncertain. Germline CDR1 is DFQATT and CDR2 is SNEGSKA (reference sequence). This CDR3 has 12 amino acids. The V end was cut by 3 bases, the J end by 5 bases, with 9 bases between. Here the CDR3 DNA reads TGCAGTGCTAGTCCCCCCCAAGATACGCAGTATTTT. Residues: CSASPPQDTQYF.

The chain has TRBV18 and TRBJ1-1, with TRBD1 as a possible D gene (6 bases). Germline V gives CDR1 KGHSH, CDR2 LQKENI. The V end was cut by 2 bases, the J end by 4 bases, with 14 bases between. This CDR3 has 15 residues. This CDR3 reads CASSPDGGALTEAFF. In nucleotides, the CDR3 is TGTGCCAGCTCACCAGATGGGGGGGCGCTCACTGAAGCTTTCTTT.